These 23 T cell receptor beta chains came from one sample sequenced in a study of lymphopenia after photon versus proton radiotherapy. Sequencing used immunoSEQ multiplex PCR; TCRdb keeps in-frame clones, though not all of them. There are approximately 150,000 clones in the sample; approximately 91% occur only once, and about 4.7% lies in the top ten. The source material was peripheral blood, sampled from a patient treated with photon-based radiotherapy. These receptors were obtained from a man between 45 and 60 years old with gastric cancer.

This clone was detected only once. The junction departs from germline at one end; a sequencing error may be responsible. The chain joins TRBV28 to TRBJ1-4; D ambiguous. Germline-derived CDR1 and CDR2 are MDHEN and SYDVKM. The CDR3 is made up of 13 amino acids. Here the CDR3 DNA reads TGCGCCGCAGGCCTCACAACTAATGAAAAACTGTTTTTT. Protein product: CAAGLTTNEKLFF.

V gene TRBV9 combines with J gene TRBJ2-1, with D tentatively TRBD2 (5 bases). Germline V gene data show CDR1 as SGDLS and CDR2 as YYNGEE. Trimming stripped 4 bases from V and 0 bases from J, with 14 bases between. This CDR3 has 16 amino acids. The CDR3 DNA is TGTGCCAGCAGCCCCCGACTTGGGAGCTCCTACAATGAGCAGTTCTTC. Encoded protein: CASSPRLGSSYNEQFF. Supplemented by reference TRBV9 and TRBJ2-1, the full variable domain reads DSGVTQTPKHLITATGQRVTLRCSPRSGDLSVYWYQQSLDQGLQFLIQYYNGEERAKGNILERFSAQQFPDLHSELNLSSLELGDSALYFCASSPRLGSSYNEQFFGPGTRLTVL.

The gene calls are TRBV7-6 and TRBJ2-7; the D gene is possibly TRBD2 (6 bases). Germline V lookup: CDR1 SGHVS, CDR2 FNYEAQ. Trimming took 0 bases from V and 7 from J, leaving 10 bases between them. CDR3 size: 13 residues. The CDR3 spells CASSLAGGIEQYF. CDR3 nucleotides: TGTGCCAGCAGCTTAGCGGGAGGCATAGAGCAGTACTTC.

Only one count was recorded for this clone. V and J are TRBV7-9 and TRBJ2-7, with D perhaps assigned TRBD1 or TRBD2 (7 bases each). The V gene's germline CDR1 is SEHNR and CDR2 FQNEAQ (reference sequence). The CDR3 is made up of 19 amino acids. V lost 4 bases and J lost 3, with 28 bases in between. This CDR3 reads CASSSPAGQYLESLYEQYF. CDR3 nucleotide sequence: TGTGCCAGCAGCTCACCAGCGGGACAGTACCTCGAGTCCCTCTACGAGCAGTACTTC.

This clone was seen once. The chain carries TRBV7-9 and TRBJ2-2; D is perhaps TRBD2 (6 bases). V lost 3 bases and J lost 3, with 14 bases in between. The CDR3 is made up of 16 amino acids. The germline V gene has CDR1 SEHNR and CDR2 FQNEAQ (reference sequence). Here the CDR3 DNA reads TGTGCCAGCAGCTTTGGGGACTCCCGGGACACCGGGGAGCTGTTTTTT. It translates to CASSFGDSRDTGELFF.

The CDR3 DNA sequence: TGTGCCAGCACCACTTCAACAGGGGCGTACACTGAAGCTTTCTTT. As protein: CASTTSTGAYTEAFF. The V call is TRBV28, the J call TRBJ1-1, with 7 positions matching TRBD1. The CDR3 spans 15 residues. Per germline, CDR1 MDHEN and CDR2 SYDVKM. V trimming: 7 bases; J trimming: 3 bases; junction bases outside the gene matches: 11.

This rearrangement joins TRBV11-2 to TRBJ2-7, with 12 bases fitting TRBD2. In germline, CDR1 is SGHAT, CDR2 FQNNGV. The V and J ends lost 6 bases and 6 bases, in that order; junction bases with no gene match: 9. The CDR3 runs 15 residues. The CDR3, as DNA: TGTGCCAGCAGTTTCCTAGCGGGAGGGCCGGGCGAGCAGTACTTC. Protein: CASSFLAGGPGEQYF.

This CDR3 reads CASSPGQPYEQYF. CDR3 in DNA: TGTGCCAGCTCACCGGGACAGCCCTACGAGCAGTACTTC. The genes are TRBV18 and TRBJ2-7; 7 bases are a match to TRBD1. The CDR3 runs to 13 residues. V lost 3 bases to trimming and J lost 2 bases; unmatched junction nucleotides: 1. The germline V gene has CDR1 KGHSH and CDR2 LQKENI. Drawing the rest from reference TRBV18 and TRBJ2-7, the complete variable domain is NAGVMQNPRHLVRRRGQEARLRCSPMKGHSHVYWYRQLPEEGLKFMVYLQKENIIDESGMPKERFSAEFPKEGPSILRIQQVVRGDSAAYFCASSPGQPYEQYFGPGTRLTVT.

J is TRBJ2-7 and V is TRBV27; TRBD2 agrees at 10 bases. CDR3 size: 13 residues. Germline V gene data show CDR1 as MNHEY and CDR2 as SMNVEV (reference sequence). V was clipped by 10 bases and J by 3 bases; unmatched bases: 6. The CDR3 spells CATQREGRYEQYF. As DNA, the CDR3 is TGTGCCACCCAGCGGGAGGGCCGCTACGAGCAGTACTTC.

The chain's CDR3 is CASSPRGVETQYF. CDR3 in DNA: TGTGCCAGTAGTCCCAGGGGGGTGGAGACCCAGTACTTC. This sequence joins TRBV19 and TRBJ2-5; perhaps TRBD1 as D (7 bases). Trimming cost V 5 bases and J 5 bases, with 12 bases left between them. Germline values: CDR1 LNHDA, CDR2 SQIVND (reference sequence). The CDR3 covers 13 residues.

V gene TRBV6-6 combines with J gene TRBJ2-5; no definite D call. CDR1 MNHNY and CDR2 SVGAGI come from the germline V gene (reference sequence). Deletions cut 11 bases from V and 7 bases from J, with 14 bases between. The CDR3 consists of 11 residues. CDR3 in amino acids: CASSDFATQYF. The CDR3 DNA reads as TGTGCCTCCAGCGACTTCGCGACCCAGTACTTC.

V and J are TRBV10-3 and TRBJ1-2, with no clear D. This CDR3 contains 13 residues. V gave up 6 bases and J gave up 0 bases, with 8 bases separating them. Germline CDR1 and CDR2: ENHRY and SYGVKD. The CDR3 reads CAISTTANYGYTF. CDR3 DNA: TGTGCCATCAGCACTACAGCTAACTATGGCTACACCTTC.

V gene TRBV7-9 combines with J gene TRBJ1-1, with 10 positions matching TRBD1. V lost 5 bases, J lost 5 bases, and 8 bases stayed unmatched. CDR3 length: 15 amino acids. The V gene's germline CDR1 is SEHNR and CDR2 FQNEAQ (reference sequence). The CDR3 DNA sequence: TGTGCCAGCAGCCCCCGGGACAGGGGCAAAACTGAAGCTTTCTTT. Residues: CASSPRDRGKTEAFF.

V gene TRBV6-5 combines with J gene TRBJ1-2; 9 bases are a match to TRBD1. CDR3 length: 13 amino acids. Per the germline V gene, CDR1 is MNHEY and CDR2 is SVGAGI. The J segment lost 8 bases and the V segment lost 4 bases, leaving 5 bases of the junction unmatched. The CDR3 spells CASSLDRGGGYTF. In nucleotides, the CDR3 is TGTGCCAGCAGTTTGGACAGGGGAGGCGGCTACACCTTC.

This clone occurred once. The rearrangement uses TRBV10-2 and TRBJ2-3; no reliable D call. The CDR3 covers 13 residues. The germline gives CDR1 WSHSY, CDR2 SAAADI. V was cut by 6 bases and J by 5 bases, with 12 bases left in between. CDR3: CASSTQVKDTQYF. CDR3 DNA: TGCGCCAGCAGCACCCAGGTGAAAGATACGCAGTATTTT.

As DNA, the CDR3 is TGTGCCATCAGTAGTCTAGGGTCCCAGGACGAGCAGTACTTC. As protein: CAISSLGSQDEQYF. The J gene is TRBJ2-7, the V gene TRBV10-3; no reliable D call. The CDR3 spans 14 residues. Germline V gene data show CDR1 as ENHRY and CDR2 as SYGVKD. V dropped 5 bases and J dropped 5 bases, with 16 bases sitting between them.

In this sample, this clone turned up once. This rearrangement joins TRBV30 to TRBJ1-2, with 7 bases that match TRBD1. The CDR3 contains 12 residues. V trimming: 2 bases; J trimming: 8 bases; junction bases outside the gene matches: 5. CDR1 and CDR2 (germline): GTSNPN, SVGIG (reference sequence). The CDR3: CAWSSRGDGYTF. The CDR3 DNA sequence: TGTGCCTGGAGTTCCAGGGGGGACGGCTACACCTTC.

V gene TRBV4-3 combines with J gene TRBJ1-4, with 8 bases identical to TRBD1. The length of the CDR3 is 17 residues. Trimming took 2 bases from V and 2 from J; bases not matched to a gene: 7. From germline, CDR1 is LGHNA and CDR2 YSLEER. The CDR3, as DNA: TGCGCCAGCAGCCAAACGGGACAGGTTACGACTAATGAAAAACTGTTTTTT. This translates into CASSQTGQVTTNEKLFF.

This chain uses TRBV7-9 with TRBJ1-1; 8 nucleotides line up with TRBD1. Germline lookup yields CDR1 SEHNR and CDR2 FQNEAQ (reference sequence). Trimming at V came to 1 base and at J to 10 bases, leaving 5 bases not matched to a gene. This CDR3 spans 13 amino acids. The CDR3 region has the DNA TGTGCCAGCAGCTTAGGGTTAGACAGGGGAGCTTTCTTT. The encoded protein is CASSLGLDRGAFF. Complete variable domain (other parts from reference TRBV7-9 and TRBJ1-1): DTGVSQNPRHKITKRGQNVTFRCDPISEHNRLYWYRQTLGQGPEFLTYFQNEAQLEKSRLLSDRFSAERPKGSFSTLEIQRTEQGDSAMYLCASSLGLDRGAFFGQGTRLTVV.

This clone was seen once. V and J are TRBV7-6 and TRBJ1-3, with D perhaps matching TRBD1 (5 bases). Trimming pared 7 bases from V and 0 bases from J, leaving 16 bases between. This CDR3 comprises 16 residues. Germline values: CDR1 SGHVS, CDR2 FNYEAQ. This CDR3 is CASTLPGVGSGNTIYF. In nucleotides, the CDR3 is TGTGCCAGCACCCTCCCGGGGGTGGGCTCTGGAAACACCATATATTTT.

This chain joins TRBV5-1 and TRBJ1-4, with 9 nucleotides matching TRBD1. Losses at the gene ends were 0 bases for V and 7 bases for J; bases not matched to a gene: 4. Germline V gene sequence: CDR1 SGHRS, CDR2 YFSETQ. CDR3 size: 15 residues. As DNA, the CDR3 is TGCGCCAGCAGCTTGGTGGGACAGGGATCTGAAAAACTGTTTTTT. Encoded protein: CASSLVGQGSEKLFF.

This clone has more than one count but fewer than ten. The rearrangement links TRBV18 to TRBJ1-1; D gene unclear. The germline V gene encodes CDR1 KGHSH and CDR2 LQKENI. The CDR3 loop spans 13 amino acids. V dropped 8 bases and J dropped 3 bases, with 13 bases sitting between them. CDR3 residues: CASRFSEHTEAFF. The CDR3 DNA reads TGTGCCAGCCGATTTTCGGAGCACACTGAAGCTTTCTTT.

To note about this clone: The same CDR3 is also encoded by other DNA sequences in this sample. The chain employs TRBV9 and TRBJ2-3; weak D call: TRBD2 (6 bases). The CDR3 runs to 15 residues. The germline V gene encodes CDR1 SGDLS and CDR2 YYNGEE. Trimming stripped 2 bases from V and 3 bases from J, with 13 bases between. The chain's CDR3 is CASSVGGRSTDTQYF. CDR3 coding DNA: TGTGCCAGCAGCGTTGGGGGGAGGTCAACAGATACGCAGTATTTT.